The 25 T cell receptor beta chains below were found in one sample sequenced in a study of blood T cells in healthy people across ages. The use of a sample-barcoded 5' primer and a J-beta primer mix characterized a second PCR of roughly 7 to 12 cycles. TCRdb independently ran MiXCR on the 5' RACE reads; one entry per CDR3 protein. Of roughly 700,000 distinct CDR3 sequences in the sample, approximately 25% are singletons; the top ten hold roughly 9%. These records were also assigned to another study, of T cells of mothers and their children.

Sequencing was performed on blood. Receptor source: a boy aged 5-17 years in good health.

The chain has TRBV4-1 and TRBJ2-7; 12 bases align to TRBD1. CDR3 length: 15 residues. V was pared by 2 bases and J by 6 bases, with 5 bases of the junction left unmatched. CDR1 MGHRA and CDR2 YSYEKL come from the germline V gene. CDR3 DNA: TGCGCCAGCAGCCAAACCGGGACAGGGGGCGTCGAGCAGTACTTC. Protein: CASSQTGTGGVEQYF.

This chain uses TRBV7-2 with TRBJ2-1; D perhaps matches TRBD2 (5 bases). The germline V and J ends were trimmed by 2 bases and 6 bases, with 14 bases remaining between them. The CDR3 is 15 amino acids. CDR1 is SGHTA and CDR2 is FQGNSA in the germline V gene. CDR3 sequence (DNA): TGTGCCAGCAGCTTAAAGTGGAGGATTGGCAATGAGCAGTTCTTC. Amino acids: CASSLKWRIGNEQFF.

This clonotype came up a few times. The chain recombines TRBV28 with TRBJ1-3, with D hard to call. The CDR3 totals 15 residues. V was cut by 7 bases and J by 8 bases, with 21 bases left in between. Germline assignment: CDR1 MDHEN and CDR2 SYDVKM. For the CDR3, the DNA is TGTGCCAGCACAGAGTCAGAAGGTAGAAAAGACACCATATATTTT. Translating it yields CASTESEGRKDTIYF.

The chain recombines TRBV4-2 with TRBJ2-2, with a tentative D call TRBD1 (6 bases). The germline gives CDR1 LGHNA, CDR2 YNFKEQ. With 4 bases removed from V and 0 bases from J, the gap between germline ends came to 12 bases. CDR3 size: 16 residues. The CDR3 DNA reads as TGTGCCAGCAGCCTTACAGGGTTGCCGAACACCGGGGAGCTGTTTTTT. This encodes CASSLTGLPNTGELFF.

The table lists this clonotype with a few counts. The J gene is TRBJ1-4, the V gene TRBV7-2; D is undetermined. The V end was cut by 1 base, the J end by 7 bases, with 7 bases between. The CDR3 length is 13 residues. Germline V lookup: CDR1 SGHTA, CDR2 FQGNSA. The CDR3 nucleotides are TGTGCCAGCAGCTTAGGCCTCCGTGAAAAACTGTTTTTT. Residues: CASSLGLREKLFF.

The chain uses TRBV21-1 and TRBJ1-3. TRBV21-1 is reported as a pseudogene. This CDR3 is 15 amino acids long. Written as DNA, the CDR3 is TGTGCCAGCATTTCGAATGGGATTCTGGTGAACACCATATATTTT. The encoded protein is CASISNGILVNTIYF.

The V gene is TRBV15, the J gene TRBJ1-5; possibly TRBD1 for D (6 bases). From germline, CDR1 is LNHNV and CDR2 YYDKDF (reference sequence). Deletions cut 0 bases from V and 6 bases from J, with 15 bases between. This CDR3 is built from 16 residues. This chain's CDR3 is CATSRDRGQGLQPQHF. The CDR3 DNA reads TGTGCCACCAGCAGAGATCGGGGGCAGGGACTTCAGCCCCAGCATTTT.

The CDR3 nucleotides are TGTGCCAGCAGGCCAAGCGGGAGGGCCGAGAACATTCAGTACTTC. It yields the protein CASRPSGRAENIQYF. The V call is TRBV12-3 or TRBV12-4, the J call TRBJ2-4, with TRBD2 matching over 10 bases. The CDR3 sequence is 15 residues long. J gave up 7 bases and V 6 bases, and 9 bases lay outside the gene matches.

In its sample, this clonotype was seen a few times. This chain joins TRBV2 and TRBJ2-4, with 8 bases matching TRBD1. The junction had 9 bases not matched to a gene; V was cut back by 11 bases and J by 0 bases. The CDR3 extends over 15 amino acids. Germline assignment: CDR1 SNHLY and CDR2 FYNNEI. CDR3 bases: TGTGCCGGGGCTATGGACAGGGAAGCCAAAAACATTCAGTACTTC. Its protein product is CAGAMDREAKNIQYF. The full variable domain, its missing parts supplied by reference TRBV2 and TRBJ2-4, is EPEVTQTPSHQVTQMGQEVILRCVPISNHLYFYWYRQILGQKVEFLVSFYNNEISEKSEIFDDQFSVERPDGSNFTLKIRSTKLEDSAMYFCAGAMDREAKNIQYFGAGTRLSVL.

This chain's CDR3 is CSAGAPGANVLTF. CDR3 DNA: TGCAGTGCGGGAGCCCCTGGGGCCAACGTCCTGACTTTC. The V and J genes are TRBV20-1 and TRBJ2-6, with D possibly being TRBD2 (5 bases). The germline V gene has CDR1 DFQATT and CDR2 SNEGSKA (reference sequence). V lost 6 bases and J lost 2, with 8 bases in between. CDR3 size: 13 residues.

J is TRBJ2-2 and V is TRBV7-9; TRBD2 matches at 7 bases. V shed 5 bases and J 9 bases; nucleotides not matched to a gene: 6. This CDR3 has 13 amino acids. Per germline, CDR1 SEHNR and CDR2 FQNEAQ (reference sequence). The CDR3 coding sequence is TGTGCCAGCAGCCTCACTAGCGCCTGGGAGCTGTTTTTT. This codes for CASSLTSAWELFF.

This clonotype was observed a few times. The chain uses TRBV13 and TRBJ2-7, with 7 bases lining up with TRBD2. The J segment lost 7 bases and the V segment lost 3 bases, leaving 12 bases of the junction unmatched. This CDR3 contains 15 residues. Germline V gene lookup returns CDR1 PRHDT and CDR2 FYEKMQ (reference sequence). The CDR3 DNA sequence: TGTGCCAGCAGCTTGGGGCGGGAGCCATCTTGGGAGCAGTACTTC. Translated: CASSLGREPSWEQYF.

The rearrangement links TRBV5-1 to TRBJ1-1; TRBD1 matches at 9 bases. CDR3 length equals 16 residues. The ends lost 4 bases at V and 1 base at J; junction bases unmatched: 8. The germline CDR1 and CDR2 sequences are SGHRS and YFSETQ. The CDR3 spells CASSEAQGAPNTEAFF. CDR3 sequence (DNA): TGCGCCAGCAGCGAGGCACAGGGGGCTCCGAACACTGAAGCTTTCTTT.

This clonotype showed up just a few times. The V gene is TRBV10-3, the J gene TRBJ1-5; D is ambiguous. There are 15 residues in the CDR3. V shed 0 bases and J shed 2 bases, with 8 bases lying between them. Germline V gene sequence: CDR1 ENHRY, CDR2 SYGVKD. DNA of the CDR3: TGTGCCATCAGTGAGTCGTGGGGAGGCAATCAGCCCCAGCATTTT. Protein sequence: CAISESWGGNQPQHF.

This clonotype came up a few times. This chain uses TRBV20-1 with TRBJ1-5, with unresolved D. Germline V gene data show CDR1 as DFQATT and CDR2 as SNEGSKA (reference sequence). The CDR3 loop spans 13 amino acids. The CDR3 spells CGMVGGRNQPQHF. CDR3 DNA sequence: TGCGGTATGGTGGGTGGGAGGAATCAGCCCCAGCATTTT.

This clonotype was observed a few times. The chain couples TRBV3-1 to TRBJ2-7, with a possible D match to TRBD1 (6 bases). V was shortened by 1 base and J by 2 bases, with 12 bases between the two germline ends. Germline CDR1 LGHDT, CDR2 YNNKEL (reference sequence). The CDR3 has 15 amino acids. CDR3 region: CASSQGAGVTYEQYF. CDR3 sequence (DNA): TGTGCCAGCAGCCAAGGGGCAGGGGTTACCTACGAGCAGTACTTC.

The CDR3 sequence: CASSQGWGSKAFF. The CDR3 nucleotides are TGTGCCAGCAGCCAAGGCTGGGGATCTAAAGCTTTCTTT. The V and J genes are TRBV14 and TRBJ1-1; the D is unclear. The V gene lost 1 base and the J gene lost 9 bases, with 12 bases spanning the gap. From germline, CDR1 is SGHDN and CDR2 FVKESK. CDR3 length equals 13 residues.

The CDR3 bases are TGCGCCAGCAGCTTGGCTGACAGGGTCCCCGGGGAGCTGTTTTTT. Translation: CASSLADRVPGELFF. V gene TRBV5-1 combines with J gene TRBJ2-2; TRBD1 matches at 7 bases. Germline V gene lookup returns CDR1 SGHRS and CDR2 YFSETQ. V dropped 0 bases and J dropped 6; count of bases not matched to a gene: 5. This CDR3 comprises 15 residues.

This clonotype was observed a few times. The V and J genes are TRBV6-1 and TRBJ1-5, with 8 bases matching TRBD1. CDR1 is MNHNS and CDR2 is SASEGT in the germline V gene. The junction had 2 bases not matched to a gene; V was cut back by 3 bases and J by 1 base. CDR3 length: 15 residues. The CDR3 spells CASSDRGLSNQPQHF. The CDR3 region has the DNA TGTGCCAGCAGTGACAGGGGGCTAAGCAATCAGCCCCAGCATTTT.

This clonotype has more than one count but fewer than ten. The rearrangement uses TRBV27 and TRBJ2-5; TRBD1 might be the D (5 bases). The DNA end is more similar to TRBJ2-1, so the J call may be wrong. The CDR3 totals 14 residues. Germline assignment: CDR1 MNHEY and CDR2 SMNVEV (reference sequence). CDR3 protein: CASSQLTVFDEQFF. CDR3 bases: TGTGCCAGCAGTCAACTGACAGTGTTCGATGAGCAGTTCTTC.

This clonotype was seen once. The chain uses TRBV28 and TRBJ2-2; D remains ambiguous. Deletions cut 8 bases from V and 5 bases from J, with 6 bases between. Per germline, CDR1 MDHEN and CDR2 SYDVKM. The CDR3 length is 11 residues. In nucleotides, the CDR3 is TGTGCCAGCTACACAACCGGGGAGCTGTTTTTT. Amino acids: CASYTTGELFF.

This chain joins TRBV10-3 and TRBJ2-5; D gene unclear. The V end was cut by 3 bases, the J end by 1 base, with 15 bases between. Germline assignment: CDR1 ENHRY and CDR2 SYGVKD. This CDR3 spans 16 amino acids. The CDR3 DNA reads as TGTGCCATCAGTGAAGTCAGCCCCGCGCCCCAAGAGACCCAGTACTTC. This encodes CAISEVSPAPQETQYF.

This clonotype has a single count. The chain has TRBV29-1 and TRBJ1-2; 7 bases are a match to TRBD1. The V gene end was trimmed by 6 bases and the J gene end by 4 bases; junction bases not matched to a gene: 5. Germline CDR1 and CDR2: SQVTM and ANQGSEA. CDR3 size: 12 residues. DNA for the CDR3: TGCAGCGTAGGAGACAGGGTCTATGGCTACACCTTC. Residues: CSVGDRVYGYTF.

This sequence joins TRBV6-2 or TRBV6-3 and TRBJ2-2; D not certain. The CDR3 has 14 residues. V was trimmed by 7 bases and J by 2 bases, leaving 11 bases between them. Germline-derived CDR1 and CDR2 are MNHEY and SVGEGT. CDR3 sequence (DNA): TGTGCCAGCACTCCCACCAGAAACACCGGGGAGCTGTTTTTT. Encoded protein: CASTPTRNTGELFF.

This clonotype was detected only a few times. This chain joins TRBV6-6 and TRBJ2-3; 12 nucleotides line up with TRBD2. The CDR3 extends over 16 amino acids. V lost 7 bases to trimming and J lost 2 bases; unmatched junction nucleotides: 7. The germline gives CDR1 MNHNY, CDR2 SVGAGI (reference sequence). The CDR3 nucleotides read TGTGCCAGCACCCCACTAGCGGGGGGAAACACAGATACGCAGTATTTT. Translating gives CASTPLAGGNTDTQYF.